The next 26 T cell receptor beta chains were all read from a single sample in a study of T cells after posttransplantation cyclophosphamide. The naive gate required viable CD3+CD4+ or CD3+CD8+ cells with CCR7+CD45RA+CD45RO-CD95-CD27+CD28+ phenotype. Method: immunoSEQ multiplex PCR; TCRdb's copy keeps in-frame clones and lacks some. The sample includes about 32,000 clones, roughly 90% of them seen just once. Sequencing used naive CD4+ T cells sorted from blood. The source of these receptors is a man younger than 40 in good health and a related stem cell transplant donor.

The gene calls are TRBV18 and TRBJ2-7; perhaps TRBD1 as D (6 bases). CDR1 and CDR2 from the germline V gene are KGHSH and LQKENI. V lost 4 bases, J lost 3 bases, and 13 bases lay in between. CDR3 length: 14 residues. The CDR3 DNA sequence: TGTGCCAGCTCACTGAGGACAGTCAACTACGAGCAGTACTTC. Amino acid sequence: CASSLRTVNYEQYF.

This clone was seen a single time. The chain links TRBV18 to TRBJ1-2; 9 bases line up with TRBD1. Trimming removed 5 bases from V and 5 bases from J; junction bases left unmatched: 6. This CDR3 comprises 14 residues. The germline V gene encodes CDR1 KGHSH and CDR2 LQKENI. The CDR3: CASSSWTGDYGYTF. As DNA, the CDR3 is TGTGCCAGCTCAAGTTGGACAGGGGATTATGGCTACACCTTC.

The chain is built from TRBV5-5 and TRBJ1-5; 12 bases are shared with TRBD1. CDR3 length: 15 residues. Germline CDR1 is SGHKS and CDR2 is YYEKEE (reference sequence). The ends lost 2 bases at V and 5 bases at J; junction bases unmatched: 2. The DNA for the CDR3 is TGTGCCAGCAGCTTCGGGACAGGGGGCGATCAGCCCCAGCATTTT. Translation: CASSFGTGGDQPQHF.

The chain recombines TRBV28 with TRBJ1-6, with no clear D. CDR1 is MDHEN and CDR2 is SYDVKM in the germline V gene. The germline V and J ends were trimmed by 7 bases and 0 bases, with 10 bases remaining between them. This CDR3 comprises 15 residues. CDR3 protein: CASTSSSSYNSPLHF. The CDR3 nucleotides are TGTGCCAGCACCTCTTCTAGCTCCTATAATTCACCCCTCCACTTT.

The gene calls are TRBV19 and TRBJ1-6; weak D call: TRBD1 (5 bases). CDR3 length equals 15 residues. Trimming stripped 0 bases from V and 7 bases from J, with 10 bases between. Germline CDR1 and CDR2: LNHDA and SQIVND (reference sequence). DNA for the CDR3: TGTGCCAGTAGTATAGAGGGCAGGGTGAATTCACCCCTCCACTTT. Protein product: CASSIEGRVNSPLHF.

This clone was observed a few times. The J gene is TRBJ1-1, the V gene TRBV10-3; D remains ambiguous. Looked up from germline, CDR1 is ENHRY and CDR2 is SYGVKD. This CDR3 region has 13 residues. Trimming took off 4 bases at V and 4 bases at J, with 10 bases between the two ends. As DNA, the CDR3 is TGTGCCATCAGTGGGATGGGAGTCACTGAAGCTTTCTTT. Its protein is CAISGMGVTEAFF.

This sequence joins TRBV5-1 and TRBJ1-1, with D unresolved. Deletions cut 0 bases from V and 1 base from J, with 7 bases between. The CDR3 length is 14 residues. Germline-derived CDR1 and CDR2 are SGHRS and YFSETQ. The CDR3, as DNA: TGCGCCAGCAGCTTGGCGGGGAGGAACACTGAAGCTTTCTTT. It encodes CASSLAGRNTEAFF.

This chain connects TRBV29-1 to TRBJ2-5; TRBD2 might be the D (5 bases). Between the trimmed V and J ends, which lost 3 bases and 1 base, there was a span of 12 bases. CDR3 length: 14 amino acids. The V gene's germline CDR1 is SQVTM and CDR2 ANQGSEA. CDR3 bases: TGCAGCGTTGACTGGACGGGAATCCAAGAGACCCAGTACTTC. It yields the protein CSVDWTGIQETQYF.

The chain links TRBV5-4 to TRBJ1-6; a weak D match, TRBD1 (6 bases). The CDR3 has 15 amino acids. Trimming cost V 4 bases and J 3 bases, with 11 bases left between them. The germline V gene has CDR1 SGHNT and CDR2 YYREEE (reference sequence). CDR3 residues: CASSETGLYNSPLHF. The CDR3 coding sequence is TGTGCCAGCAGCGAAACAGGGCTCTATAATTCACCCCTCCACTTT.

This sequence joins TRBV11-1 and TRBJ1-1; D unclear. CDR3 length equals 14 residues. CDR1 SGHAT and CDR2 FQDESV come from the germline V gene (reference sequence). Trimming removed 2 bases from V and 1 base from J, with 8 bases in between. The CDR3 DNA reads as TGTGCCAGCAGCTTATTTCGACAGAACACTGAAGCTTTCTTT. Its protein is CASSLFRQNTEAFF. The full variable domain, completed using reference TRBV11-1 and TRBJ1-1, is EAEVAQSPRYKITEKSQAVAFWCDPISGHATLYWYRQILGQGPELLVQFQDESVVDDSQLPKDRFSAERLKGVDSTLKIQPAELGDSAMYLCASSLFRQNTEAFFGQGTRLTVV.

The chain has TRBV7-2 and TRBJ2-3; perhaps TRBD2 as D (5 bases). The CDR3 extends over 14 amino acids. V was pared by 4 bases and J by 3 bases, with 11 bases between. CDR1 is SGHTA, CDR2 FQGNSA, per germline. Written as DNA, the CDR3 is TGTGCCAGCAGCTCGACTATTATGACAGATACGCAGTATTTT. Protein sequence: CASSSTIMTDTQYF.

J is TRBJ2-7 and V is TRBV27; D is uncertain. The germline V gene encodes CDR1 MNHEY and CDR2 SMNVEV (reference sequence). The CDR3 totals 16 residues. V was cut by 5 bases and J by 1 base, with 18 bases left in between. CDR3 amino acids: CASSRAAPAGSYEQYF. CDR3 coding DNA: TGTGCCAGCAGTCGAGCCGCCCCTGCAGGATCCTACGAGCAGTACTTC.

V gene TRBV14 combines with J gene TRBJ1-2; TRBD1 agrees at 8 bases. This CDR3 comprises 14 residues. With V trimmed by 3 bases and J by 4 bases, 4 bases remained unmatched. The germline CDR1 and CDR2 sequences are SGHDN and FVKESK. CDR3 bases: TGTGCCAGCAGCCAGGGGGACAGGCCCTATGGCTACACCTTC. It translates to CASSQGDRPYGYTF.

This chain joins TRBV11-3 and TRBJ2-5; 10 nucleotides line up with TRBD2. Germline V gives CDR1 SGHNT, CDR2 YENEEA. CDR3 size: 15 residues. Trimming took 5 bases from V and 5 from J; bases not matched to a gene: 8. The CDR3 here is CASSAKRGGRETQYF. CDR3 coding DNA: TGTGCCAGCAGCGCGAAGCGGGGGGGCCGGGAGACCCAGTACTTC. Complete variable domain (other parts from reference TRBV11-3 and TRBJ2-5): EAGVVQSPRYKIIEKKQPVAFWCNPISGHNTLYWYLQNLGQGPELLIRYENEEAVDDSQLPKDRFSAERLKGVDSTLKIQPAELGDSAVYLCASSAKRGGRETQYFGPGTRLLVL.

This CDR3 reads CASSPPPGRGTYEQYF. The CDR3 DNA reads TGTGCCAGCTCACCACCGCCAGGCAGGGGAACCTACGAGCAGTACTTC. The chain joins TRBV18 to TRBJ2-7; D is perhaps TRBD1 (6 bases). Germline CDR1 and CDR2: KGHSH and LQKENI. Trimming stripped 0 bases from V and 2 bases from J, with 14 bases between. CDR3 length equals 16 residues. Drawing the rest from reference TRBV18 and TRBJ2-7, the complete variable domain is NAGVMQNPRHLVRRRGQEARLRCSPMKGHSHVYWYRQLPEEGLKFMVYLQKENIIDESGMPKERFSAEFPKEGPSILRIQQVVRGDSAAYFCASSPPPGRGTYEQYFGPGTRLTVT.

In this sample, this clone turned up once. The gene calls are TRBV14 and TRBJ2-1, with D possibly TRBD1 on 5 matching bases. Germline V gene data show CDR1 as SGHDN and CDR2 as FVKESK. V lost 3 bases and J lost 7, with 19 bases in between. CDR3 length: 16 residues. The CDR3 region has the DNA TGTGCCAGCAGCCAGTCAGGGTCCCCAATTGCTAATGAGCAGTTCTTC. Amino acids: CASSQSGSPIANEQFF.

The J gene is TRBJ1-2, the V gene TRBV5-6; D unclear. CDR1 and CDR2 from the germline V gene are SGHDT and YYEEEE. The CDR3 sequence is 15 residues long. V was clipped by 0 bases and J by 4 bases, with 13 bases between them. The CDR3, as DNA: TGTGCCAGCAGCTTGGTCGGAGGTGGCGCCTATGGCTACACCTTC. Its translation: CASSLVGGGAYGYTF.

The J gene is TRBJ2-1, the V gene TRBV7-2; TRBD2 agrees at 9 bases. The CDR3 loop spans 16 amino acids. Germline V lookup: CDR1 SGHTA, CDR2 FQGNSA. The V gene end was trimmed by 3 bases and the J gene end by 3 bases; junction bases not matched to a gene: 6. CDR3 nucleotide sequence: TGTGCCAGCAGCTTGGGCGGGGGGGCCGGCTACAATGAGCAGTTCTTC. Its translation: CASSLGGGAGYNEQFF.

The chain recombines TRBV11-3 with TRBJ2-1; maybe TRBD2 (7 bases). V gave up 0 bases and J gave up 1 base, with 10 bases separating them. The CDR3 is 16 residues long. Germline CDR1 SGHNT, CDR2 YENEEA. The CDR3 loop is CASSLDGGRSYNEQFF. The CDR3 DNA is TGTGCCAGCAGCTTAGACGGGGGGCGATCCTACAATGAGCAGTTCTTC. Drawing the rest from reference TRBV11-3 and TRBJ2-1, the complete variable domain is EAGVVQSPRYKIIEKKQPVAFWCNPISGHNTLYWYLQNLGQGPELLIRYENEEAVDDSQLPKDRFSAERLKGVDSTLKIQPAELGDSAVYLCASSLDGGRSYNEQFFGPGTRLTVL.

The rearrangement uses TRBV9 and TRBJ2-3, with 8 positions matching TRBD2. From germline, CDR1 is SGDLS and CDR2 YYNGEE. The CDR3 is 15 residues long. Trimming took 1 base from V and 1 from J; bases not matched to a gene: 2. CDR3 sequence (DNA): TGTGCCAGCAGCGTATTTAGCGGGGGCACAGATACGCAGTATTTT. Translated: CASSVFSGGTDTQYF.

This chain connects TRBV4-3 to TRBJ2-5; D may be TRBD2 (5 bases). CDR3 length: 13 residues. V was trimmed by 4 bases and J by 1 base, leaving 7 bases between them. Germline V gives CDR1 LGHNA, CDR2 YSLEER. CDR3: CASSRGVQETQYF. The CDR3 bases are TGCGCCAGCAGCCGGGGAGTCCAAGAGACCCAGTACTTC.

This chain's CDR3 is CASSIGQTHRHGYTF. CDR3 DNA sequence: TGTGCCAGTAGTATAGGACAGACCCACAGGCATGGCTACACCTTC. The rearrangement uses TRBV19 and TRBJ1-2; D is possibly TRBD1 (5 bases). This CDR3 is built from 15 residues. Germline V gene lookup returns CDR1 LNHDA and CDR2 SQIVND (reference sequence). V lost 1 base and J 6 bases, leaving 15 bases between the germline ends.

The chain employs TRBV5-1 and TRBJ1-2, with unresolved D. The germline V and J ends were trimmed by 4 bases and 6 bases, with 19 bases remaining between them. CDR3 length: 15 residues. Looked up from germline, CDR1 is SGHRS and CDR2 is YFSETQ. The CDR3 region is CASSPTGRRSDGYTF. Here the CDR3 DNA reads TGCGCCAGCAGCCCGACGGGGAGGCGAAGCGATGGCTACACCTTC.

The rearrangement joins TRBV28 to TRBJ2-2, with 7 bases matching TRBD2. Germline trimming cut 8 bases from V and 5 bases from J; bases unmatched to any gene: 14. Germline V gene lookup returns CDR1 MDHEN and CDR2 SYDVKM. The length of the CDR3 is 16 residues. For the CDR3, the DNA is TGTGCCAGCCGGACTAGACCACCCTTTAGGACCGGGGAGCTGTTTTTT. This codes for CASRTRPPFRTGELFF.

The chain has TRBV7-9 and TRBJ2-3; 12 nucleotides line up with TRBD2. The J segment lost 0 bases and the V segment lost 5 bases, leaving 9 bases of the junction unmatched. Germline V lookup: CDR1 SEHNR, CDR2 FQNEAQ (reference sequence). The CDR3 spans 18 residues. In nucleotides, the CDR3 is TGTGCCAGCAGCCCGACTAGCGGGGGCCCCTCTAGCACAGATACGCAGTATTTT. It specifies CASSPTSGGPSSTDTQYF. The full variable domain, in which reference TRBV7-9 and TRBJ2-3 provide the parts outside the CDR3, is DTGVSQNPRHKITKRGQNVTFRCDPISEHNRLYWYRQTLGQGPEFLTYFQNEAQLEKSRLLSDRFSAERPKGSFSTLEIQRTEQGDSAMYLCASSPTSGGPSSTDTQYFGPGTRLTVL.

The chain employs TRBV10-1 and TRBJ2-2, with 9 nucleotides matching TRBD1. Germline V gene data show CDR1 as WNHNN and CDR2 as SYGVQD (reference sequence). Trimming took 4 bases from V and 3 from J; bases not matched to a gene: 12. The CDR3 covers 18 residues. This CDR3 is CASSGWTGADVHTGELFF. The CDR3 nucleotides read TGCGCCAGCAGTGGATGGACAGGGGCTGATGTACACACCGGGGAGCTGTTTTTT.